The rows below give T cell receptor beta chains drawn from one sample of a study of T cell responses to AZD1222 COVID-19 vaccine. Repertoires were generated with immunoSEQ multiplex PCR, while TCRdb's copy carries only in-frame clones and drops some. This sample yields about 140,000 clones, of which 70% to 90% are seen a single time; approximately 5.7% belongs to the top ten. Sequences were derived from peripheral blood, sampled on day 0 of AZD1222 vaccination. Every receptor here comes from an adult in good health. Each CDR3 is given with its conserved first and last residue. Each record gives: CDR3 DNA, CDR3 protein, J gene, V gene, D gene. D genes are given only for firm matches.

TGTGCCAGCAGCCCCGAGGAGCACCCTTTC	CASSPEEHPF	TRBJ1-2	TRBV7-3	NA
TGTGCCAGCAGCACAAGCGGGAGTACCGCCTACGAGCAGTACTTC	CASSTSGSTAYEQYF	TRBJ2-7	TRBV7-9	TRBD2
TGTGCCAGCAGCTTGGGGGGCGAGCAGTACTTC	CASSLGGEQYF	TRBJ2-7	TRBV21-1	NA
TGTGCCTGGAGTGTACTATCGCTGATGGGACAGGGGAAAGAGCTGTTTTTT	CAWSVLSLMGQGKELFF	TRBJ1-4	TRBV30	TRBD1
TGTGCCAGCAGCTTAGGGCAGGCGACGAATAATGAAAAACTGTTTTTT	CASSLGQATNNEKLFF	TRBJ1-4	TRBV7-2	NA
TGCGCCAGCAGCTCCGGACAGCCACCTAATGAGCAGTTCTTC	CASSSGQPPNEQFF	TRBJ2-1	TRBV5-1	NA
TGTGCCAGCAGTTTAATAGCGGGAGATCAAGAGACCCAGTACTTC	CASSLIAGDQETQYF	TRBJ2-5	TRBV27	TRBD2
TGCAGCGTTGAAGGGGTAGGACAGGGCAGCACCGGGGAGCTGTTTTTT	CSVEGVGQGSTGELFF	TRBJ2-2	TRBV29-1	TRBD1
TGTGCCAGTAGTATTAAGGTTGGGACAGGGACCTACGAGCAGTACTTC	CASSIKVGTGTYEQYF	TRBJ2-7	TRBV19	TRBD1
TGTGCCAGCAGCCCGATCCCGGATTCACCCCTCCACTTT	CASSPIPDSPLHF	TRBJ1-6	TRBV7-8	NA
TGTGCCAGCAGTTTATCTAGGGGAACGCACACTGAAGCTTTCTTT	CASSLSRGTHTEAFF	TRBJ1-1	TRBV27	NA
TGTGCCAGCAGCTTGGGCCAGGGCACTGGATACGAGCAGTACTTC	CASSLGQGTGYEQYF	TRBJ2-7	TRBV5-4	NA
TGTGCTATCCGCGGGGGGCTGACTGAAGCTTTCTTT	CAIRGGLTEAFF	TRBJ1-1	TRBV28	NA
TGTGCCAGCAGCTTCGCCCTGGCCTCTGGGGCCAACGTCCTGACTTTC	CASSFALASGANVLTF	TRBJ2-6	TRBV5-5	NA
TGTGCCAGCACCTTCTTACAGGGGAAAAACACCGGGGAGCTGTTTTTT	CASTFLQGKNTGELFF	TRBJ2-2	TRBV6-4	TRBD1
TGTGCCAGCAGCTCCACGACAGGGGGTTACGAGCAGTACTTC	CASSSTTGGYEQYF	TRBJ2-7	TRBV7-9	TRBD1
TGTGCCAGCCACACCCTCGGGGCTGGCGAGCAGTTCTTC	CASHTLGAGEQFF	TRBJ2-1	TRBV27	NA